A single sample is the source of the 13 T cell receptor beta chains below, sequenced in a study of cytomegalovirus exposure and HLA in healthy donors. This PCR relied on a set of 60 Vbeta primers and 13 Jbeta primers. The data were produced by immunoSEQ multiplex PCR, yet TCRdb's version contains in-frame clones alone and is incomplete. The sample data list more than 95,000 clones. Specimen: PBMCs. These receptors came from a middle-aged man in good health and CMV-seronegative.

This sequence joins TRBV28 and TRBJ2-5, with 8 bases identical to TRBD1. The ends lost 5 bases at V and 5 bases at J; junction bases unmatched: 10. CDR1 and CDR2 (germline): MDHEN, SYDVKM. CDR3 length: 15 residues. CDR3 residues: CASSIPVTGAETQYF. CDR3 DNA sequence: TGTGCCAGCAGTATCCCGGTGACAGGGGCGGAGACCCAGTACTTC.

V usage is TRBV27 and J usage is TRBJ2-7; no reliable D call. Between the trimmed V and J ends, which lost 5 bases and 3 bases, there was a span of 17 bases. This CDR3 contains 15 residues. Looked up from germline, CDR1 is MNHEY and CDR2 is SMNVEV (reference sequence). DNA of the CDR3: TGTGCCAGCAGTCCGAAAGGAATTCGACTCTACGAGCAGTACTTC. Amino acids: CASSPKGIRLYEQYF.

The chain couples TRBV18 to TRBJ2-1; 10 nucleotides match TRBD2. Germline V gene data show CDR1 as KGHSH and CDR2 as LQKENI. The V gene end was trimmed by 0 bases and the J gene end by 4 bases; junction bases not matched to a gene: 6. The CDR3 runs 17 residues. CDR3 sequence: CASSPPQAGGGYNEQFF. DNA for the CDR3: TGTGCCAGCTCACCACCGCAAGCGGGGGGGGGATACAATGAGCAGTTCTTC.

With regard to this clone: In this CDR3 the conserved last residue, phenylalanine or tryptophan, is missing, so a read error is likely. The chain employs TRBV6-6 and TRBJ2-7, with D possibly TRBD2 on 6 matching bases. The CDR3 runs 14 residues. Germline loops: CDR1 MNHNY, CDR2 SVGAGI (reference sequence). V was pared by 5 bases and J by 4 bases, with 15 bases between. CDR3 loop: CASSHTGTQYEQYL. CDR3 nucleotide sequence: TGTGCCAGCAGTCACACCGGGACTCAATACGAGCAGTACCTC.

In DNA, the CDR3 is TGTGCCAGCGCACCCGGGACAGGAGGGACCAATGCCAAAAACATTCAGTACTTC. Protein: CASAPGTGGTNAKNIQYF. The chain links TRBV28 to TRBJ2-4, with 8 bases aligning to TRBD1. After removal of 8 bases from V and 1 base from J, the junction contained 16 bases not matched to a gene. Germline CDR1 MDHEN, CDR2 SYDVKM. The CDR3 consists of 18 residues.

The chain is built from TRBV5-1 and TRBJ1-6; D is uncertain. The CDR3 sequence is 15 residues long. Trimming stripped 2 bases from V and 5 bases from J, with 11 bases between. Germline lookup yields CDR1 SGHRS and CDR2 YFSETQ. The CDR3 DNA reads as TGCGCCAGCAGCTTCCAGGCACCGAATAATTCACCCCTCCACTTT. Translating gives CASSFQAPNNSPLHF.

This chain uses TRBV4-2 with TRBJ2-7, with 12 bases matching TRBD2. The germline CDR1 and CDR2 sequences are LGHNA and YNFKEQ. V dropped 0 bases and J dropped 4; count of bases not matched to a gene: 4. The CDR3 totals 16 residues. The CDR3 is CASSQEASGGAYEQYF. The CDR3 region has the DNA TGTGCCAGCAGCCAAGAGGCTAGCGGGGGGGCGTACGAGCAGTACTTC.

V and J are TRBV12-2 and TRBJ2-7; the D call of TRBD1 is as the table states it, not checked on the DNA. TRBV12-2 is a documented pseudogene. The length of the CDR3 is 16 residues. CDR3 nucleotide sequence: TGTGCAAGTCGCCCTGCCCCCCGGACAGTTCCCCGCGAGCAGTACTTC. Protein: CASRPAPRTVPREQYF.

The CDR3 DNA reads TGTGCCAGCAGCTGGCGGACTAGCGGGGAGGAGCTGTTTTTT. Encoded protein: CASSWRTSGEELFF. This chain uses TRBV5-6 with TRBJ2-2; 12 bases fit TRBD2. Germline-derived CDR1 and CDR2 are SGHDT and YYEEEE. This CDR3 has 14 amino acids. With 3 bases clipped from V and 10 bases from J, the junction kept 4 bases outside the gene matches.

The chain employs TRBV28 and TRBJ1-2, with TRBD1 matching over 7 bases. The trim removed 1 base at V and 8 bases at J, leaving 4 bases unmatched. This CDR3 region has 13 residues. The germline CDR1 and CDR2 sequences are MDHEN and SYDVKM. CDR3 loop: CASSLSDRVGYTF. The DNA for the CDR3 is TGTGCCAGCAGTTTATCCGACAGGGTGGGCTACACCTTC.

The rearrangement joins TRBV7-2 to TRBJ2-4; 9 positions match TRBD1. With 5 bases clipped from V and 2 bases from J, the junction kept 10 bases outside the gene matches. The CDR3 contains 17 residues. The germline gives CDR1 SGHTA, CDR2 FQGNSA. CDR3: CASSQETGGGSKNIQYF. The CDR3 nucleotides are TGTGCCAGCAGCCAAGAGACAGGGGGTGGCTCCAAAAACATTCAGTACTTC. Looking up the rest from reference TRBV7-2 and TRBJ2-4 gives the full variable domain: GAGVSQSPSNKVTEKGKDVELRCDPISGHTALYWYRQSLGQGLEFLIYFQGNSAPDKSGLPSDRFSAERTGGSVSTLTIQRTQQEDSAVYLCASSQETGGGSKNIQYFGAGTRLSVL.

For this clone: Relative to the germline gene, one junction end is altered; a read error may explain this. The genes are TRBV5-1 and TRBJ2-7, with 7 bases identical to TRBD2. The CDR3 totals 13 residues. Germline V gives CDR1 SGHRS, CDR2 YFSETQ. The CDR3 DNA reads as TGCGCCAGCAGATTGGGGAGGGCCGACGAGCAGTACTTC. Translation: CASRLGRADEQYF.

The chain has TRBV5-5 and TRBJ2-6; 7 bases agree with TRBD1. There are 17 residues in the CDR3. Germline V lookup: CDR1 SGHKS, CDR2 YYEKEE (reference sequence). V shed 4 bases and J 1 base; nucleotides not matched to a gene: 8. CDR3 in amino acids: CASSPQGQISGANVLTF. The CDR3 region has the DNA TGTGCCAGCAGCCCGCAGGGACAGATTTCTGGGGCCAACGTCCTGACTTTC.